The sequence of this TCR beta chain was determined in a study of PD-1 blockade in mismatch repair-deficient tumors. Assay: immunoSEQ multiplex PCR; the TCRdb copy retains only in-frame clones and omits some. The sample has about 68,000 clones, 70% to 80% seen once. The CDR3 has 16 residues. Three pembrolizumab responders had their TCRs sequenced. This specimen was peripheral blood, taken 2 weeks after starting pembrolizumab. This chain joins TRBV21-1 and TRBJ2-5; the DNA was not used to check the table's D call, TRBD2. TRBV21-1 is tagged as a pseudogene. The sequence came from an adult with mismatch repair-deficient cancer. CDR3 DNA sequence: TGTGCCAGCAGCCCGGTGTCGGGAGGTCGGCAAGAGACCCAGTACTTC. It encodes CASSPVSGGRQETQYF.